Below are 20 T cell receptor beta chains sequenced from a single sample in a study of immune heterogeneity within non-small cell lung tumors. Bulk tumor genomic DNA, 600 ng per sample, was used as template. Several widely spaced biopsies per primary tumor were taken during surgery. These patients got curative surgery after being newly diagnosed with untreated non-small cell lung cancer. Multiplex PCR with 32 V and 13 J primers amplified TCR beta CDR3. One entry per CDR3 protein, called by TCRdb with MiXCR from the multiplex PCR reads. Of over 30,000 distinct CDR3 sequences listed, less than 35% were seen once; the top ten hold almost 4%. The specimen was lung tumor tissue. The origin of the receptors is a man aged 35-49 years with non-small cell lung cancer.

This clonotype has just a few counts. V gene TRBV2 combines with J gene TRBJ2-3, with a weak D call TRBD2 (6 bases). Germline V lookup: CDR1 SNHLY, CDR2 FYNNEI. The CDR3 totals 12 residues. Trimming cost V 3 bases and J 9 bases, with 10 bases left between them. This CDR3 reads CASSDSGETQYF. The CDR3, as DNA: TGTGCCAGCAGTGACTCGGGGGAGACGCAGTATTTT.

This clonotype was seen at least ten times. The chain is built from TRBV5-1 and TRBJ2-3; 7 bases align to TRBD2. The germline V gene encodes CDR1 SGHRS and CDR2 YFSETQ. V was pared by 0 bases and J by 2 bases, with 6 bases of the junction left unmatched. The CDR3 spans 16 residues. The CDR3 loop reads CASSLGSSGYTDTQYF. The CDR3 DNA is TGCGCCAGCAGCTTGGGGTCTAGCGGATACACAGATACGCAGTATTTT.

This clonotype was recorded many times. The rearrangement uses TRBV5-1 and TRBJ2-1; D is ambiguous. In germline, CDR1 is SGHRS, CDR2 YFSETQ. V was cut by 0 bases and J by 2 bases, with 6 bases left in between. This CDR3 is built from 14 residues. The CDR3 nucleotides are TGCGCCAGCAGCTTGGATGTGACCTACAATGAGCAGTTCTTC. This codes for CASSLDVTYNEQFF.

On this clonotype: A much larger clone lies a single base off, so this may be a read error. The J gene is TRBJ1-2, the V gene TRBV20-1; D may be TRBD1 (5 bases). CDR1 is DFQATT, CDR2 SNEGSKA, per germline (reference sequence). CDR3 length equals 14 residues. Trimming took 0 bases from V and 6 from J, leaving 14 bases between them. The DNA for the CDR3 is TGCAGTGCTAGAGATACCTGCATCAGGGATGGCTACACCTTC. It translates to CSARDTCIRDGYTF.

Relative to its sample, this clonotype is medium-sized (0.01 to 0.1%). This rearrangement joins TRBV20-1 to TRBJ2-1; 7 bases fit TRBD2. Germline-derived CDR1 and CDR2 are DFQATT and SNEGSKA (reference sequence). CDR3 size: 16 residues. V shed 2 bases, J shed 8 bases, and the junction held 15 bases outside the gene matches. The CDR3 sequence: CSARSTGGGSIDEQFF. CDR3 nucleotides: TGCAGTGCTAGATCAACTGGTGGCGGGAGTATTGATGAGCAGTTCTTC.

This chain connects TRBV4-1 to TRBJ2-5; D gene unclear. Between the trimmed V and J ends, which lost 4 bases and 4 bases, there was a span of 13 bases. The CDR3 loop spans 14 amino acids. Per the germline V gene, CDR1 is MGHRA and CDR2 is YSYEKL. For the CDR3, the DNA is TGCGCCAGCAGCCCTGACCCGATAAGAGAGACCCAGTACTTC. This gives the protein CASSPDPIRETQYF.

This clonotype was observed at least ten times. CDR3 coding DNA: TGTGCCATCAGTGAGCCGGCGTTGGGCTTCGCAACTAATGAAAAACTGTTTTTT. Protein product: CAISEPALGFATNEKLFF. The V call is TRBV10-3, the J call TRBJ1-4, with D hard to call. Trimming left V 2 bases short and J 0 bases short, with 16 bases between. From germline, CDR1 is ENHRY and CDR2 SYGVKD. The CDR3 consists of 18 residues.

This clonotype was detected many times. The chain recombines TRBV13 with TRBJ2-2, with 10 bases matching TRBD1. V lost 4 bases, J lost 7 bases, and 9 bases stayed unmatched. Germline V lookup: CDR1 PRHDT, CDR2 FYEKMQ (reference sequence). The CDR3 contains 16 residues. The DNA for the CDR3 is TGTGCCAGCAGCTCTAAGACAGGGGGCTTTATCGGGGAGCTGTTTTTT. Translated: CASSSKTGGFIGELFF.

There are many counts of this clonotype. The genes are TRBV20-1 and TRBJ1-2, with 10 bases aligning to TRBD1. This CDR3 comprises 15 residues. V lost 3 bases, J lost 2 bases, and 6 bases stayed unmatched. CDR1 is DFQATT and CDR2 is SNEGSKA in the germline V gene (reference sequence). CDR3 DNA sequence: TGCAGTGCTAGCTCTGGGACAGGGGCGAACTATGGCTACACCTTC. Translating gives CSASSGTGANYGYTF.

Worth noting for this clonotype: This may come from a read error, since a much larger clone is one base off. The chain joins TRBV19 to TRBJ1-5; D remains unclear. V lost 8 bases to trimming and J lost 4 bases, with 18 bases between them. Germline V gene lookup returns CDR1 LNHDA and CDR2 SQIVND (reference sequence). This CDR3 is built from 15 residues. In nucleotides, the CDR3 is TGTGCCAGTTGGAAAGGCGGGTTCCAAAATCAGCCCCAGCATTTT. It encodes CASWKGGFQNQPQHF.

This clonotype was detected many times. This sequence joins TRBV5-1 and TRBJ2-2; maybe TRBD2 (6 bases). Germline values: CDR1 SGHRS, CDR2 YFSETQ. Deletions cut 7 bases from V and 7 bases from J, with 23 bases between. This CDR3 spans 16 amino acids. The CDR3 spells CASDLGGQGVVGELFF. The CDR3 nucleotides are TGCGCCAGCGACCTAGGAGGGCAGGGAGTAGTCGGGGAGCTGTTTTTT. Full variable domain (missing parts from reference TRBV5-1 and TRBJ2-2): KAGVTQTPRYLIKTRGQQVTLSCSPISGHRSVSWYQQTPGQGLQFLFEYFSETQRNKGNFPGRFSGRQFSNSRSEMNVSTLELGDSALYLCASDLGGQGVVGELFFGEGSRLTVL.

Sample share makes this clonotype medium-sized (0.01 to 0.1%). The chain combines TRBV5-1 with TRBJ2-7; D uncertain. V was trimmed by 1 base and J by 2 bases, leaving 13 bases between them. Germline V gives CDR1 SGHRS, CDR2 YFSETQ. This CDR3 has 15 amino acids. The CDR3 sequence is CASSLPQAGAYEQYF. CDR3 nucleotides: TGCGCCAGCAGCTTGCCCCAAGCAGGCGCCTACGAGCAGTACTTC.

Concerning this clonotype: One base away lies a much larger clone, so this may be a sequencing read error. The rearrangement links TRBV20-1 to TRBJ2-3, with 7 nucleotides matching TRBD1. The CDR3 runs 15 residues. Germline V gene lookup returns CDR1 DFQATT and CDR2 SNEGSKA (reference sequence). The junction had 11 bases not matched to a gene; V was cut back by 8 bases and J by 0 bases. CDR3 sequence: CSSAQTGFSTDTQYF. The CDR3, as DNA: TGCAGTTCCGCCCAGACAGGGTTTAGCACAGATACGCAGTATTTT.

The sample holds many counts of this clonotype. The chain joins TRBV20-1 to TRBJ2-7; D is undetermined. V gave up 0 bases and J gave up 9 bases, with 9 bases separating them. CDR1 and CDR2 from the germline V gene are DFQATT and SNEGSKA (reference sequence). The CDR3 totals 11 residues. In nucleotides, the CDR3 is TGCAGTGCTAGAGATACCAAGGTGCAGTACTTC. Amino acids: CSARDTKVQYF.

This clonotype was found many times. The gene calls are TRBV11-2 and TRBJ2-7, with D possibly being TRBD2 (6 bases). The V gene lost 3 bases and the J gene lost 12 bases, with 15 bases spanning the gap. Looked up from germline, CDR1 is SGHAT and CDR2 is FQNNGV. The CDR3 extends over 12 amino acids. CDR3 region: CASSFAGREGYF. For the CDR3, the DNA is TGTGCCAGCAGCTTCGCGGGACGGGAAGGGTACTTC. Full variable domain (missing parts from reference TRBV11-2 and TRBJ2-7): EAGVAQSPRYKIIEKRQSVAFWCNPISGHATLYWYQQILGQGPKLLIQFQNNGVVDDSQLPKDRFSAERLKGVDSTLKIQPAKLEDSAVYLCASSFAGREGYFGPGTRLTVT.

This clonotype was detected many times. CDR3 bases: TGTGCCAGCAGTTTATCAGGGGATGGTACTGAAGCTTTCTTT. It codes for CASSLSGDGTEAFF. The chain recombines TRBV27 with TRBJ1-1, with TRBD1 as a possible D gene (5 bases). Per the germline V gene, CDR1 is MNHEY and CDR2 is SMNVEV (reference sequence). The CDR3 sequence is 14 residues long. Trimming left V 0 bases short and J 5 bases short, with 10 bases between.

This clonotype was counted many times. The V call is TRBV19, the J call TRBJ2-7, with 8 bases aligning to TRBD2. The CDR3 covers 15 residues. The V gene end was trimmed by 3 bases and the J gene end by 3 bases; junction bases not matched to a gene: 7. Germline CDR1 reads LNHDA; CDR2 reads SQIVND (reference sequence). CDR3 in amino acids: CASSMTGTRIYEQYF. The CDR3 region has the DNA TGTGCCAGTAGTATGACCGGGACTAGGATCTACGAGCAGTACTTC.

The chain recombines TRBV11-2 with TRBJ2-3; weak D call: TRBD2 (5 bases). Trimming pared 5 bases from V and 1 base from J, leaving 7 bases between. The CDR3 runs to 13 residues. Germline V gene data show CDR1 as SGHAT and CDR2 as FQNNGV. DNA for the CDR3: TGTGCCAGCAGCCGCGGGCGCACAGATACGCAGTATTTT. Residues: CASSRGRTDTQYF.

A remark on this clonotype: A read error may explain this, as a much larger clone is one base away. The chain employs TRBV11-3 and TRBJ2-5; TRBD2 is a possible D gene (5 bases). V was pared by 5 bases and J by 2 bases, with 12 bases between. The CDR3 has 14 amino acids. The germline V gene has CDR1 SGHNT and CDR2 YENEEA. The CDR3 loop reads CASSPRGPQETQYF. Written as DNA, the CDR3 is TGTGCCAGCAGCCCCAGAGGGCCGCAAGAGACCCAGTACTTC.

This clonotype was recorded only once. The chain has TRBV15 and TRBJ2-2; a possible D gene is TRBD2 (7 bases). CDR1 LNHNV and CDR2 YYDKDF come from the germline V gene (reference sequence). Deletions cut 0 bases from V and 4 bases from J, with 12 bases between. There are 16 residues in the CDR3. The DNA of the CDR3 is TGTGCCACCAGCAGAGAAGGGGGGGCGCGCACCGGGGAGCTGTTTTTT. Translating it yields CATSREGGARTGELFF.